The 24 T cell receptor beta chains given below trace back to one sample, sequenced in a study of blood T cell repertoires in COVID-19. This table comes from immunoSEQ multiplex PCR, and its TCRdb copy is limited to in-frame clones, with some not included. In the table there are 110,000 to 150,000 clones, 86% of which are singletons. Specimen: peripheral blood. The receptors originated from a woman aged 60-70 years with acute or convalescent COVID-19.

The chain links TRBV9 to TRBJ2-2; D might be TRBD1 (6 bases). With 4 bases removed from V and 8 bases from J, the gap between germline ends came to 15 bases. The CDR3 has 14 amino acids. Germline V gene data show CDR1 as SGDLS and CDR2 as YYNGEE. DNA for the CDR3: TGTGCCAGCAGCCCGCGGACAGTTGCAGGGGAGCTGTTTTTT. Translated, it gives CASSPRTVAGELFF.

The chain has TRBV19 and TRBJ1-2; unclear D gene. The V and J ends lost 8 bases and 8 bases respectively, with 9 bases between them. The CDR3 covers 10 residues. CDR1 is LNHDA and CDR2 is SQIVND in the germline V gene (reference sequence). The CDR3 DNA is TGTGCCAGTGGAGGAAGGGGCTACACCTTC. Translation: CASGGRGYTF.

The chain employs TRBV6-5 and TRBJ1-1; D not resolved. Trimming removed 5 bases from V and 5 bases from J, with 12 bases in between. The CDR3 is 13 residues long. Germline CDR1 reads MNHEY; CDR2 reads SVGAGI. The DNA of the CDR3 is TGTGCCAGCAGTACGAGGAGCGATACTGAAGCTTTCTTT. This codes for CASSTRSDTEAFF.

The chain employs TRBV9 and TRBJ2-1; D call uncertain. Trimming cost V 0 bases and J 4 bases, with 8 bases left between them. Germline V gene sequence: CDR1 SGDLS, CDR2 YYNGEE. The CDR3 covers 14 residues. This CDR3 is CASSVEHKYNEQFF. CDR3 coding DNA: TGTGCCAGCAGCGTAGAACACAAATACAATGAGCAGTTCTTC.

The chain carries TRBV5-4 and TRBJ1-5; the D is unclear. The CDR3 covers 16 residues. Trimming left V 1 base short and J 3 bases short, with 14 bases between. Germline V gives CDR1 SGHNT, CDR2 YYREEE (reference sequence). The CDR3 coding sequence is TGTGCCAGCAGCTTGAACGGTGCTCCTGTCAATCAGCCCCAGCATTTT. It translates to CASSLNGAPVNQPQHF.

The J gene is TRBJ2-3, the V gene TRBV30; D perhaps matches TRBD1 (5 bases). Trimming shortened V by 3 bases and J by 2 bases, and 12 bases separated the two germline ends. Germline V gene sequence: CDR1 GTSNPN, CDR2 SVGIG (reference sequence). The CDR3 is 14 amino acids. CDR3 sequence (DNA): TGTGCCTGGAGGGACCAGGGAAACACAGATACGCAGTATTTT. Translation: CAWRDQGNTDTQYF. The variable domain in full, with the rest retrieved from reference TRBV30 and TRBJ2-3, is SQTIHQWPATLVQPVGSPLSLECTVEGTSNPNLYWYRQAAGRGLQLLFYSVGIGQISSEVPQNLSASRPQDRQFILSSKKLLLSDSGFYLCAWRDQGNTDTQYFGPGTRLTVL.

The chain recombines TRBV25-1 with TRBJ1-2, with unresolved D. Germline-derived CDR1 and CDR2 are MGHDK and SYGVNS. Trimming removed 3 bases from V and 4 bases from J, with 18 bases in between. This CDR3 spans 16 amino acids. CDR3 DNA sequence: TGTGCCAGCAGTGAGGAAGGAGCTTGGAATATCTATGGCTACACCTTC. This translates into CASSEEGAWNIYGYTF.

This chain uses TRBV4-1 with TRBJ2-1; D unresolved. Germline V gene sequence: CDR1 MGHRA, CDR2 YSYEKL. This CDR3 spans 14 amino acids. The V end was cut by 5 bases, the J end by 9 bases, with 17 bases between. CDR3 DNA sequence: TGCGCCAGCAGCAGGCCTGGGCAGTTGAGTGAGCAGTTCTTC. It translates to CASSRPGQLSEQFF.

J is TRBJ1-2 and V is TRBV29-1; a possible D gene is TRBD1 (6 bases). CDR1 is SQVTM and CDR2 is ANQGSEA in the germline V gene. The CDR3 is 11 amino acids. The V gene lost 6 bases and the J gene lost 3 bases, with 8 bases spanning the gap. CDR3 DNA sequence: TGCAGCGTCGGGACATACTATGGCTACACCTTC. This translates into CSVGTYYGYTF.

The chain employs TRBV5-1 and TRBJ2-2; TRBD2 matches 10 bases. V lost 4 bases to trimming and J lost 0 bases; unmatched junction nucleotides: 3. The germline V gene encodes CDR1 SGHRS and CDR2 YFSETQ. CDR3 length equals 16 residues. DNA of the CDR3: TGCGCCAGCAGCCTTAGCGGGGGGACGAACACCGGGGAGCTGTTTTTT. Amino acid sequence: CASSLSGGTNTGELFF.

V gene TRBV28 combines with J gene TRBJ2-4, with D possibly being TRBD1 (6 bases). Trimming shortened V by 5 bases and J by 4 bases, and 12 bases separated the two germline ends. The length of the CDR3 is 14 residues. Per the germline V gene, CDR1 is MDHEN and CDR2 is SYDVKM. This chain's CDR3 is CASSPRTVKNIQYF. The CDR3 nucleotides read TGTGCCAGCAGTCCCCGGACAGTTAAAAACATTCAGTACTTC.

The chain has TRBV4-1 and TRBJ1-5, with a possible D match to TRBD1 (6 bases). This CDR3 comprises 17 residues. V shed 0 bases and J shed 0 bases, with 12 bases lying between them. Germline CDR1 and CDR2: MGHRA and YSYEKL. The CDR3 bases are TGCGCCAGCAGCCAAGAAGGGGGGGGTTATAGCAATCAGCCCCAGCATTTT. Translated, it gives CASSQEGGGYSNQPQHF.

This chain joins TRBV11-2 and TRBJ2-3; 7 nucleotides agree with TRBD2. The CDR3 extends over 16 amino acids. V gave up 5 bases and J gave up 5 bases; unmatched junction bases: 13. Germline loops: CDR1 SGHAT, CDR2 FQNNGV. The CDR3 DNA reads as TGTGCCAGCAGCCAAGTCGGGACTAAGAGTGGAGATACGCAGTATTTT. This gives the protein CASSQVGTKSGDTQYF.

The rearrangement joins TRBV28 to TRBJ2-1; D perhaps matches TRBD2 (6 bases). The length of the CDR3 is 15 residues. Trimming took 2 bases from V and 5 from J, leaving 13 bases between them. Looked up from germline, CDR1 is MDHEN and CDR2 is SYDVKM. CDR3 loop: CASSLRDSVNNEQFF. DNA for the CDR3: TGTGCCAGCAGTTTACGGGACTCCGTCAACAATGAGCAGTTCTTC. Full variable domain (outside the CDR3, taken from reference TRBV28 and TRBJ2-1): DVKVTQSSRYLVKRTGEKVFLECVQDMDHENMFWYRQDPGLGLRLIYFSYDVKMKEKGDIPEGYSVSREKKERFSLILESASTNQTSMYLCASSLRDSVNNEQFFGPGTRLTVL.

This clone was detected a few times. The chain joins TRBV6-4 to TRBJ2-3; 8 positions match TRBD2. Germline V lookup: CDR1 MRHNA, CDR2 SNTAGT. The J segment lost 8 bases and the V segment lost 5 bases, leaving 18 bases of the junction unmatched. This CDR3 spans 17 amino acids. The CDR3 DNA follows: TGTGCCAGCAGTATAGGTCTAGCGGGCCACCGGGGAGGTACGCAGTATTTT. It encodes CASSIGLAGHRGGTQYF.

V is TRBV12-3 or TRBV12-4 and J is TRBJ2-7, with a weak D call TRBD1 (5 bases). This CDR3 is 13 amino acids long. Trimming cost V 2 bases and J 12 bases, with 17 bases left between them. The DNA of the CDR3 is TGTGCCAGCAGTTTAACCGACAGAACTGCTTGGTACTTC. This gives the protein CASSLTDRTAWYF.

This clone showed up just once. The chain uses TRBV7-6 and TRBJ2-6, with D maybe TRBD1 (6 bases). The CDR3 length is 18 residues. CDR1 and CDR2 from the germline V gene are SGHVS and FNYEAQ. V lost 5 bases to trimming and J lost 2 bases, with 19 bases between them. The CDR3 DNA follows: TGTGCCAGCAGCCTAGGGGTGATTGGGGGCGCTGGGGCCAACGTCCTGACTTTC. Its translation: CASSLGVIGGAGANVLTF. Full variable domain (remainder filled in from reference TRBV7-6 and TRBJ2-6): GAGVSQSPRYKVTKRGQDVALRCDPISGHVSLYWYRQALGQGPEFLTYFNYEAQQDKSGLPNDRFSAERPEGSISTLTIQRTEQRDSAMYRCASSLGVIGGAGANVLTFGAGSRLTVL.

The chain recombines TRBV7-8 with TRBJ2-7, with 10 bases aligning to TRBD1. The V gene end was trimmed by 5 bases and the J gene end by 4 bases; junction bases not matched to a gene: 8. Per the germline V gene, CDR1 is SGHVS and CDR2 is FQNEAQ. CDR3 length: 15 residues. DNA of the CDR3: TGTGCCAGCAGCGCCGGACAGGGGGTTTATTACGAGCAGTACTTC. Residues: CASSAGQGVYYEQYF.

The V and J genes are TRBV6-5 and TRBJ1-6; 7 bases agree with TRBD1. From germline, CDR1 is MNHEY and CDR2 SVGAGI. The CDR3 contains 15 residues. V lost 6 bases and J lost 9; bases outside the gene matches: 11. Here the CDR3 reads CASSNTGAGGSPLHF. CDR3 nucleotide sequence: TGTGCCAGCAGCAACACAGGGGCTGGGGGTTCACCCCTCCACTTT.

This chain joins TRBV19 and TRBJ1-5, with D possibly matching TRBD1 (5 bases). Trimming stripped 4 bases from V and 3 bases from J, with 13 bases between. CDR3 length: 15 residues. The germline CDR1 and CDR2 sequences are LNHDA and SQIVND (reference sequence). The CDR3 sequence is CASSTIAGYNQPQHF. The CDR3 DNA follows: TGTGCCAGTAGTACAATTGCAGGGTACAATCAGCCCCAGCATTTT.

CDR3: CASSRLSRPNEQFF. The CDR3 bases are TGTGCCAGTAGCAGGCTTTCTCGGCCGAATGAGCAGTTCTTC. The V gene is TRBV19, the J gene TRBJ2-1, with no clear D. The CDR3 covers 14 residues. Germline CDR1 and CDR2: LNHDA and SQIVND (reference sequence). The ends were cut back, 6 bases at V and 7 bases at J, with 16 bases in the middle.

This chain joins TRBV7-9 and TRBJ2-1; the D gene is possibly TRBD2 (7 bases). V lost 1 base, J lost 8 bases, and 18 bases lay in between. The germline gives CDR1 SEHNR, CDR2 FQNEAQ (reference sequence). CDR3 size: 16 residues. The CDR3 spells CASSLGWGGSSDEQFF. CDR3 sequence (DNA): TGTGCCAGCAGCTTAGGTTGGGGGGGCTCGAGCGATGAGCAGTTCTTC.

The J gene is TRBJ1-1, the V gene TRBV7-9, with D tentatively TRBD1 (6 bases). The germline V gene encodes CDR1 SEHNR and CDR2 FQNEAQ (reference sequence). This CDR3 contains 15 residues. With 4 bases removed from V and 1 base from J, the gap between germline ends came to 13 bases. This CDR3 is CASSSLGAGNTEAFF. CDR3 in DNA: TGTGCCAGCAGCTCCCTGGGGGCCGGGAACACTGAAGCTTTCTTT.

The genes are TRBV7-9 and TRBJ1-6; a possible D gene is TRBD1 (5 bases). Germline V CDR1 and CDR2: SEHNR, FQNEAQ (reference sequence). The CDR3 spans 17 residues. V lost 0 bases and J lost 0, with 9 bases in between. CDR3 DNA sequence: TGTGCCAGCAGCTTAGCTCAGGGAAACTCCTATAATTCACCCCTCCACTTT. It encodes CASSLAQGNSYNSPLHF.